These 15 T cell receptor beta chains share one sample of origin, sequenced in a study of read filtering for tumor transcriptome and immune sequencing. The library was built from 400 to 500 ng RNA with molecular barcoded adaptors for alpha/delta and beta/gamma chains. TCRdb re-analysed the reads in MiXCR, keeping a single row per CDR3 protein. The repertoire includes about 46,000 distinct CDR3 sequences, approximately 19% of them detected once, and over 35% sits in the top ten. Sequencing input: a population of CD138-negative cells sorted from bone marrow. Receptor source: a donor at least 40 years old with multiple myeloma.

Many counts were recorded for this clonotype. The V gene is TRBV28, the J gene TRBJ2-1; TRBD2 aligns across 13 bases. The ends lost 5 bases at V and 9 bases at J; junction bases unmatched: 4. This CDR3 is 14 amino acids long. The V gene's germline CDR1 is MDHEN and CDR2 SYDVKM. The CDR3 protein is CASSTSGRDGEQFF. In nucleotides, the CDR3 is TGTGCCAGCAGTACTAGCGGGAGGGATGGTGAGCAGTTCTTC.

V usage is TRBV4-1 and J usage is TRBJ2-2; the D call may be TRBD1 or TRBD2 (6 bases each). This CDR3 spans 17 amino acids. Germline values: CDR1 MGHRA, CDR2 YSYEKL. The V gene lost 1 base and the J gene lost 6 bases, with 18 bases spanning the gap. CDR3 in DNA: TGCGCCAGCAGCCAAGGTATCGGGGGCCCACCATCCGGGGAGCTGTTTTTT. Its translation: CASSQGIGGPPSGELFF.

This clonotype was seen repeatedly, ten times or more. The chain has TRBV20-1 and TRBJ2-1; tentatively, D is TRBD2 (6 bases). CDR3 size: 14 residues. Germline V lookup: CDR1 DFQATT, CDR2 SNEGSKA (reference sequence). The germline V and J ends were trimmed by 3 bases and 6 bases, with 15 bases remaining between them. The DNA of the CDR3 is TGCAGTGCTAGGGGGAGCGGGTTAATCAATGAGCAGTTCTTC. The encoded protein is CSARGSGLINEQFF.

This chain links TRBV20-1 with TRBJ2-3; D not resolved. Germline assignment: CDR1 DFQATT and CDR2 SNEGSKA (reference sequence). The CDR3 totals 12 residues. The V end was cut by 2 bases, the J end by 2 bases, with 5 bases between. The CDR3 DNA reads TGCAGTGCTAGATCCTACACAGATACGCAGTATTTT. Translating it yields CSARSYTDTQYF.

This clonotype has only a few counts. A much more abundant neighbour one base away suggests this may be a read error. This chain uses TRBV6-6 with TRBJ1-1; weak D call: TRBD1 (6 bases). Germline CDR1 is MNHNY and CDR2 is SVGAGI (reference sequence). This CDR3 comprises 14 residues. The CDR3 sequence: CASRFTGLDTEALF. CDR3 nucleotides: TGTGCCAGCAGATTCACAGGGTTGGACACTGAAGCTCTCTTT.

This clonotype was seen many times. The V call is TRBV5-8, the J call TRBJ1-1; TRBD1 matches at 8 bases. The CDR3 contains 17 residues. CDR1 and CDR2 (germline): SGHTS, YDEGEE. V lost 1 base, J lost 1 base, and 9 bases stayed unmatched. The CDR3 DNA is TGTGCCAGCAGCTTGTTTCTCCGAGGGACAGGGAACACTGAAGCTTTCTTT. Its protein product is CASSLFLRGTGNTEAFF.

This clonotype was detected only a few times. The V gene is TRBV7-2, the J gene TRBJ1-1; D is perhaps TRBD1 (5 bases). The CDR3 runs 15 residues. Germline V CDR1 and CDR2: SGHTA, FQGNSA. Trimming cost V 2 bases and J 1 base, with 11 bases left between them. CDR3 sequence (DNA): TGTGCCAGCAGCTTAAGCTTCACAGGGAACACTGAAGCTTTCTTT. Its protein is CASSLSFTGNTEAFF.

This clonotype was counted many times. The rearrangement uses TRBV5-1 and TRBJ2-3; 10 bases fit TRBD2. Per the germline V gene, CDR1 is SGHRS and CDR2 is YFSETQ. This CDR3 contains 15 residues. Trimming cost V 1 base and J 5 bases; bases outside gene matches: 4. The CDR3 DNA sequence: TGCGCCAGCAGCTTGCTTCTAGCGGGAGAAGATACGCAGTATTTT. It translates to CASSLLLAGEDTQYF.

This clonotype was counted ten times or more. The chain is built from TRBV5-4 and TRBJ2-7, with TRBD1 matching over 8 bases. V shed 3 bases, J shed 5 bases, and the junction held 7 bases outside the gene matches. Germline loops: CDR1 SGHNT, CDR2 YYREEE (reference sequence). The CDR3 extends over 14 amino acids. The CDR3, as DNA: TGTGCCAGCAGCTCAAGACAGGGGTTCGACGAGCAGTACTTC. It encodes CASSSRQGFDEQYF.

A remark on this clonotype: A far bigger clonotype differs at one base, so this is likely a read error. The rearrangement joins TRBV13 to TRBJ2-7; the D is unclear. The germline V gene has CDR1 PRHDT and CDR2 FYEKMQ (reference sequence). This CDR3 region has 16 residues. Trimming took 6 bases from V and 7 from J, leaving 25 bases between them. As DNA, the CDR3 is TGTGCCAGCAGTTTTTTCACGGAACGGCGTTACAATGAGCAGTACTTC. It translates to CASSFFTERRYNEQYF.

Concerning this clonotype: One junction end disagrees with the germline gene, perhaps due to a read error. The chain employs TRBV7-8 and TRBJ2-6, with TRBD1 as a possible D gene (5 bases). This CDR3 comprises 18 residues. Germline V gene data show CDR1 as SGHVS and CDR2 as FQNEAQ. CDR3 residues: CASSLRWAGVSGASVLTF. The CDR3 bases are TGTGCCAGCAGCTTAAGGTGGGCCGGCGTCTCTGGGGCCAGCGTCCTGACTTTC.

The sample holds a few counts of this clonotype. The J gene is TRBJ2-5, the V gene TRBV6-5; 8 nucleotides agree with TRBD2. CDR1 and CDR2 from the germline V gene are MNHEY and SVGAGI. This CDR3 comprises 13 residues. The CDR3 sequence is CATGGRAGETQYF. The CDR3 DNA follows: TGTGCAACGGGGGGGAGGGCTGGAGAGACCCAGTACTTC.

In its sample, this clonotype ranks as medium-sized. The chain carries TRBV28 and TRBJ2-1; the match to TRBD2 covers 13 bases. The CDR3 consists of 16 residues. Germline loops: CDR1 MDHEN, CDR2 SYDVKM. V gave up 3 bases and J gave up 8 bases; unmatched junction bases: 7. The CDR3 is CASSLLTSGRGHEQFF. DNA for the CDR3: TGTGCCAGCAGTTTGCTAACTAGCGGGAGGGGCCATGAGCAGTTCTTC.

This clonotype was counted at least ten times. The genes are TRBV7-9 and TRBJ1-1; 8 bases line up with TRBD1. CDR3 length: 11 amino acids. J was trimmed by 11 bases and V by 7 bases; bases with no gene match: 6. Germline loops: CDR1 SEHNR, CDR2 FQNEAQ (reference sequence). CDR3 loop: CASIQGARAFF. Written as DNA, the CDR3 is TGTGCCAGCATCCAGGGGGCGAGGGCTTTCTTT.

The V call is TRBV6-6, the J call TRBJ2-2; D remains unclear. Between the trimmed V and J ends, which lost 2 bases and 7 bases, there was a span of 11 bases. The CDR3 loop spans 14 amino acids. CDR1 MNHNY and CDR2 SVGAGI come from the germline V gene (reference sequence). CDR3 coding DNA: TGTGCCAGCAGTTACACCGAAGTGGACGGGGAGCTGTTTTTT. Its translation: CASSYTEVDGELFF.